The 25 T cell receptor beta chains reported below all come from one sample, sequenced in a study of blood T cell repertoires in COVID-19. Method: immunoSEQ multiplex PCR; TCRdb's copy keeps in-frame clones and lacks some. The sample yields around 290,000 clones, 88% seen once. The material sequenced was PBMCs or T cells enriched from blood (not recorded which). The receptor source for this set is a woman aged 55-75 years in a cohort exposed to, infected with or recovered from COVID-19 (not recorded which).

This rearrangement joins TRBV5-4 to TRBJ2-1; D not certain. Deletions cut 2 bases from V and 7 bases from J, with 4 bases between. The CDR3 runs to 11 residues. Germline CDR1 SGHNT, CDR2 YYREEE (reference sequence). The CDR3 here is CASSFLNEQFF. The CDR3 nucleotides are TGTGCCAGCAGCTTTTTAAATGAGCAGTTCTTC.

CDR3 DNA sequence: TGTGCCAGCAGCTCTTGGACAGGGTCGGTCTATACACCCCTCCACTTT. Translating gives CASSSWTGSVYTPLHF. This sequence joins TRBV11-2 and TRBJ1-6; 8 bases agree with TRBD1. CDR1 is SGHAT, CDR2 FQNNGV, per germline. The CDR3 is 16 amino acids. The V and J ends lost 4 bases and 11 bases, in that order; junction bases with no gene match: 13.

This clone was seen more than once but under ten times. The genes are TRBV2 and TRBJ2-5, with D tentatively TRBD1 (5 bases). Germline V gene lookup returns CDR1 SNHLY and CDR2 FYNNEI. V lost 6 bases, J lost 2 bases, and 16 bases lay in between. The CDR3 is made up of 15 amino acids. This chain's CDR3 is CASSGDLGRQETQYF. For the CDR3, the DNA is TGTGCCAGCAGCGGCGATTTGGGGCGACAAGAGACCCAGTACTTC.

The chain couples TRBV6-5 to TRBJ2-3, with D unresolved. The germline CDR1 and CDR2 sequences are MNHEY and SVGAGI. The CDR3 totals 16 residues. The V gene lost 2 bases and the J gene lost 4 bases, with 16 bases spanning the gap. This chain's CDR3 is CASSYNIPPRADTQYF. DNA for the CDR3: TGTGCCAGCAGTTACAATATCCCGCCCCGGGCAGATACGCAGTATTTT.

This chain uses TRBV6-2 or TRBV6-3 with TRBJ1-2; a possible D gene is TRBD1 (5 bases). Germline V gene sequence: CDR1 MNHEY, CDR2 SVGEGT. The V end lost 5 bases, the J end lost 0 bases, and 13 bases lay between the germline ends. This CDR3 is 15 amino acids long. The CDR3 DNA is TGTGCCAGCAGTCCCCAATCGACAGCTAACTATGGCTACACCTTC. It codes for CASSPQSTANYGYTF.

In its sample, this clone was seen a few times. The rearrangement links TRBV2 to TRBJ2-7; 8 bases agree with TRBD1. Germline V gene data show CDR1 as SNHLY and CDR2 as FYNNEI. V lost 4 bases, J lost 8 bases, and 10 bases stayed unmatched. The CDR3 loop spans 14 amino acids. In DNA, the CDR3 is TGTGCCAGCAGTGGAAGACAGGGGCAAGTTCAGCAGTACTTC. Residues: CASSGRQGQVQQYF.

This clone appeared a single time. V is TRBV6-5 and J is TRBJ2-2; 8 bases match TRBD2. The germline CDR1 and CDR2 sequences are MNHEY and SVGAGI. The CDR3 covers 15 residues. V was clipped by 0 bases and J by 6 bases; unmatched bases: 3. The CDR3 coding sequence is TGTGCCAGCAGTTACTCGATAGCGGGATCCGGGGAGCTGTTTTTT. Its protein product is CASSYSIAGSGELFF.

The chain uses TRBV19 and TRBJ1-5, with TRBD1 identical over 10 bases. CDR3 length: 17 amino acids. CDR1 is LNHDA, CDR2 SQIVND, per germline (reference sequence). V gave up 4 bases and J gave up 3 bases; unmatched junction bases: 9. CDR3 residues: CASSRTGGSRTNQPQHF. The CDR3 DNA is TGTGCCAGTAGTAGGACAGGGGGAAGCCGGACCAATCAGCCCCAGCATTTT.

This sequence joins TRBV28 and TRBJ1-1; 8 bases fit TRBD1. The germline CDR1 and CDR2 sequences are MDHEN and SYDVKM. V shed 5 bases, J shed 3 bases, and the junction held 11 bases outside the gene matches. The CDR3 covers 16 residues. CDR3 amino acids: CASSTWDRRTYTEAFF. CDR3 nucleotide sequence: TGTGCCAGCAGTACTTGGGACAGGAGGACCTACACTGAAGCTTTCTTT.

This chain joins TRBV19 and TRBJ2-4, with D possibly being TRBD1 (6 bases). The ends were cut back, 2 bases at V and 0 bases at J, with 17 bases in the middle. Germline CDR1 LNHDA, CDR2 SQIVND (reference sequence). The CDR3 is made up of 18 amino acids. CDR3 DNA: TGTGCCAGTAGTATAAAGGGGCAGGGGCGCGGAGCCAAAAACATTCAGTACTTC. Its protein product is CASSIKGQGRGAKNIQYF. Variable domain in full (rest from reference TRBV19 and TRBJ2-4): DGGITQSPKYLFRKEGQNVTLSCEQNLNHDAMYWYRQDPGQGLRLIYYSQIVNDFQKGDIAEGYSVSREKKESFPLTVTSAQKNPTAFYLCASSIKGQGRGAKNIQYFGAGTRLSVL.

The chain joins TRBV7-9 to TRBJ2-7; 9 bases line up with TRBD2. V shed 4 bases, J shed 3 bases, and the junction held 4 bases outside the gene matches. This CDR3 contains 14 residues. Germline CDR1 and CDR2: SEHNR and FQNEAQ (reference sequence). The CDR3 sequence is CASSSGTSSYEQYF. CDR3 nucleotides: TGTGCCAGCAGCTCAGGGACTAGCAGCTACGAGCAGTACTTC.

The J gene is TRBJ1-1, the V gene TRBV28, with D possibly being TRBD1 (6 bases). Trimming took 5 bases from V and 5 from J, leaving 15 bases between them. CDR1 and CDR2 (germline): MDHEN, SYDVKM. The CDR3 totals 14 residues. The CDR3 nucleotides are TGTGCCAGCAGTCCCCACAGGGTCGGGACTGAAGCTTTCTTT. Its protein is CASSPHRVGTEAFF.

This clone was counted a single time. This chain connects TRBV28 to TRBJ1-2; 9 bases fit TRBD1. The CDR3 spans 12 residues. V trimming: 11 bases; J trimming: 8 bases; junction bases outside the gene matches: 9. Germline-derived CDR1 and CDR2 are MDHEN and SYDVKM. The CDR3 nucleotides are TGTGCCGCCGTACAGGGGGCCCACGGCTACACCTTC. Its translation is CAAVQGAHGYTF.

The rearrangement links TRBV12-3 or TRBV12-4 to TRBJ2-3; D gene uncertain. CDR3 length: 12 residues. Trimming left V 2 bases short and J 7 bases short, with 7 bases between. CDR3 residues: CASSLQVNTQYF. The CDR3 nucleotides read TGTGCCAGCAGTTTACAGGTCAATACGCAGTATTTT.

The chain combines TRBV9 with TRBJ2-5; D uncertain. The V and J ends lost 6 bases and 1 base respectively, with 16 bases between them. This CDR3 is built from 15 residues. The germline V gene has CDR1 SGDLS and CDR2 YYNGEE. The CDR3 sequence: CASTKNANAQETQYF. The CDR3 coding sequence is TGTGCCAGCACTAAAAATGCCAACGCCCAAGAGACCCAGTACTTC.

The gene calls are TRBV29-1 and TRBJ1-1, with D possibly matching TRBD1 (5 bases). Germline lookup yields CDR1 SQVTM and CDR2 ANQGSEA. V lost 7 bases and J lost 13, with 10 bases in between. The CDR3 length is 8 residues. Here the CDR3 reads CSASGDFF. The CDR3, as DNA: TGCAGCGCCTCGGGGGATTTCTTT.

The rearrangement joins TRBV28 to TRBJ2-7; TRBD1 agrees at 8 bases. V lost 7 bases and J lost 6; bases outside the gene matches: 8. Germline assignment: CDR1 MDHEN and CDR2 SYDVKM. The CDR3 sequence is 13 residues long. The CDR3 sequence: CASTLQGTGEQYF. CDR3 sequence (DNA): TGTGCCAGCACTTTGCAGGGGACAGGCGAGCAGTACTTC.

This chain connects TRBV7-2 to TRBJ2-3; TRBD2 agrees at 12 bases. V dropped 4 bases and J dropped 0; count of bases not matched to a gene: 8. Germline V lookup: CDR1 SGHTA, CDR2 FQGNSA. The CDR3 is 18 residues long. CDR3 coding DNA: TGTGCCAGCAGCTCACCCTGGACTAGCGGGGCTAGCACAGATACGCAGTATTTT. It translates to CASSSPWTSGASTDTQYF.

The chain couples TRBV28 to TRBJ1-2; 8 nucleotides line up with TRBD1. Germline trimming cut 6 bases from V and 0 bases from J; bases unmatched to any gene: 6. Germline-derived CDR1 and CDR2 are MDHEN and SYDVKM. CDR3 length: 15 amino acids. CDR3 region: CASRYDRGANYGYTF. For the CDR3, the DNA is TGTGCCAGCAGATATGACAGGGGTGCTAACTATGGCTACACCTTC.

CDR3 DNA: TGTGCCAGCAGCTTTTTCGGGACAGGGGGAATGAGCACAGATACGCAGTATTTT. It codes for CASSFFGTGGMSTDTQYF. The chain links TRBV5-8 to TRBJ2-3; 11 bases fit TRBD1. CDR3 length: 18 amino acids. The V gene end was trimmed by 2 bases and the J gene end by 0 bases; junction bases not matched to a gene: 8. Germline lookup yields CDR1 SGHTS and CDR2 YDEGEE.

The rearrangement links TRBV7-6 to TRBJ2-7; no firm D call. V lost 1 base, J lost 6 bases, and 16 bases lay in between. Germline V gives CDR1 SGHVS, CDR2 FNYEAQ. The CDR3 totals 15 residues. The CDR3 DNA reads as TGTGCCAGCAGCTTAGGATCGCCTGGGCCTGGCGAGCAGTACTTC. This sequence encodes CASSLGSPGPGEQYF.

This chain links TRBV9 with TRBJ1-2, with a weak D call TRBD1 (5 bases). V was trimmed by 4 bases and J by 8 bases, leaving 21 bases between them. Germline loops: CDR1 SGDLS, CDR2 YYNGEE. This CDR3 contains 15 residues. The CDR3 sequence is CASSPPGTISSGYTF. The DNA for the CDR3 is TGTGCCAGCAGCCCCCCCGGGACTATTAGCTCGGGCTACACCTTC.

The chain couples TRBV6-6 to TRBJ2-1; tentative D call: TRBD2 (6 bases). Germline lookup yields CDR1 MNHNY and CDR2 SVGAGI (reference sequence). This CDR3 has 16 residues. Trimming took off 5 bases at V and 8 bases at J, with 22 bases between the two ends. CDR3 region: CASSPPWRGARDEQFF. DNA of the CDR3: TGTGCCAGCAGTCCCCCCTGGAGGGGTGCACGCGATGAGCAGTTCTTC.

About this clone itself: Within the sample, other DNA sequences also encode this same CDR3. The chain is built from TRBV18 and TRBJ2-5; D remains ambiguous. Between the trimmed V and J ends, which lost 3 bases and 0 bases, there was a span of 2 bases. Per germline, CDR1 KGHSH and CDR2 LQKENI. The CDR3 runs 12 residues. CDR3 sequence (DNA): TGTGCCAGCTCACCCTACCAAGAGACCCAGTACTTC. This gives the protein CASSPYQETQYF.

The chain employs TRBV15 and TRBJ2-3, with D maybe TRBD1 (6 bases). The CDR3 is 16 amino acids. CDR1 and CDR2 from the germline V gene are LNHNV and YYDKDF (reference sequence). V was cut by 4 bases and J by 3 bases, with 17 bases left in between. CDR3: CATSIMQGKATDTQYF. The DNA for the CDR3 is TGTGCCACCAGCATAATGCAGGGGAAAGCGACAGATACGCAGTATTTT.